A single sample is the source of the 28 T cell receptor beta chains below, sequenced in a study of shared clonotypes between healthy human individuals. Data came from immunoSEQ multiplex PCR; TCRdb stores just in-frame clones and leaves some out. The sample has about 1.5 million clones; approximately 98% are singletons. The source material was naive CD4+ T cells sorted from blood. Subset described: CD45RA+ positively selected. These receptors all stem from a man aged 25-45 years in good health.

The rearrangement uses TRBV6-5 and TRBJ2-7, with 11 bases that match TRBD2. CDR1 and CDR2 from the germline V gene are MNHEY and SVGAGI. The CDR3 is 14 amino acids. V shed 6 bases and J 3 bases; nucleotides not matched to a gene: 4. The CDR3 coding sequence is TGTGCCAGCAGAACTACTAGCGGGAGCTACGAGCAGTACTTC. This encodes CASRTTSGSYEQYF.

The V call is TRBV7-2, the J call TRBJ2-4, with a tentative D call TRBD2 (5 bases). In germline, CDR1 is SGHTA, CDR2 FQGNSA. This CDR3 region has 17 residues. Trimming took 2 bases from V and 0 from J, leaving 14 bases between them. The CDR3 region has the DNA TGTGCCAGCAGCTTACCGAGCGGACGTCTAGCCAAAAACATTCAGTACTTC. Encoded protein: CASSLPSGRLAKNIQYF.

The chain combines TRBV11-2 with TRBJ1-4; TRBD1 aligns across 10 bases. CDR3 length: 17 residues. Germline V gene sequence: CDR1 SGHAT, CDR2 FQNNGV. Trimming cost V 2 bases and J 5 bases; bases outside gene matches: 8. The CDR3, as DNA: TGTGCCAGCAGCTTAAGACCGGCGGGACAGGGGAATGAAAAACTGTTTTTT. Translating it yields CASSLRPAGQGNEKLFF.

This chain joins TRBV11-2 and TRBJ2-7; D gene uncertain. The germline V gene encodes CDR1 SGHAT and CDR2 FQNNGV. This CDR3 comprises 15 residues. Trimming stripped 0 bases from V and 0 bases from J, with 9 bases between. CDR3 sequence: CASSLEGMISYEQYF. CDR3 nucleotide sequence: TGTGCCAGCAGCTTAGAGGGCATGATCTCCTACGAGCAGTACTTC.

This chain uses TRBV19 with TRBJ2-1, with 11 bases lining up with TRBD2. V lost 3 bases to trimming and J lost 9 bases; unmatched junction nucleotides: 7. This CDR3 is built from 15 residues. The germline V gene encodes CDR1 LNHDA and CDR2 SQIVND (reference sequence). CDR3 sequence: CASSMVSGRAGEQFF. The CDR3 nucleotides are TGTGCCAGTAGTATGGTTAGCGGGAGGGCTGGTGAGCAGTTCTTC.

The chain is built from TRBV2 and TRBJ1-2; 8 positions match TRBD1. From germline, CDR1 is SNHLY and CDR2 FYNNEI. CDR3 length: 14 residues. Losses at the gene ends were 8 bases for V and 1 base for J; bases not matched to a gene: 6. CDR3 sequence (DNA): TGTGCCAGCGGACAGGGAGCGAGTAACTATGGCTACACCTTC. Protein product: CASGQGASNYGYTF.

The V and J genes are TRBV5-4 and TRBJ2-2; 9 nucleotides agree with TRBD2. There are 16 residues in the CDR3. Trimming cost V 0 bases and J 3 bases; bases outside gene matches: 3. In germline, CDR1 is SGHNT, CDR2 YYREEE (reference sequence). CDR3 sequence (DNA): TGTGCCAGCAGCTTGGGTCTAGCGGGGCACACCGGGGAGCTGTTTTTT. It specifies CASSLGLAGHTGELFF.

The genes are TRBV27 and TRBJ2-1, with 15 nucleotides matching TRBD2. With 4 bases clipped from V and 4 bases from J, the junction kept 8 bases outside the gene matches. Germline V lookup: CDR1 MNHEY, CDR2 SMNVEV (reference sequence). This CDR3 has 18 amino acids. Here the CDR3 DNA reads TGTGCCAGCAGTTGGAGAGGGACTAGCGGGAGGATTTACAATGAGCAGTTCTTC. Translation gives CASSWRGTSGRIYNEQFF.

V and J are TRBV15 and TRBJ1-4; 8 nucleotides line up with TRBD1. The length of the CDR3 is 15 residues. Germline CDR1 is LNHNV and CDR2 is YYDKDF (reference sequence). Trimming took 5 bases from V and 7 from J; bases not matched to a gene: 9. The CDR3 bases are TGTGCCACCAGCCGCCAGACAGGGGACACTGAAAAACTGTTTTTT. This codes for CATSRQTGDTEKLFF. Filled out from reference TRBV15 and TRBJ1-4, the complete variable domain reads DAMVIQNPRYQVTQFGKPVTLSCSQTLNHNVMYWYQQKSSQAPKLLFHYYDKDFNNEADTPDNFQSRRPNTSFCFLDIRSPGLGDTAMYLCATSRQTGDTEKLFFGSGTQLSVL.

The V gene is TRBV10-3, the J gene TRBJ1-1; D perhaps matches TRBD1 (5 bases). Germline CDR1 reads ENHRY; CDR2 reads SYGVKD. The CDR3 runs to 16 residues. The V end lost 0 bases, the J end lost 5 bases, and 16 bases lay between the germline ends. CDR3 DNA: TGTGCCATCAGTGAGTCGCTCGGGGGAGGCGGGACTGAAGCTTTCTTT. It yields the protein CAISESLGGGGTEAFF.

This chain connects TRBV11-2 to TRBJ2-5, with TRBD2 matching 9 bases. The CDR3 runs 16 residues. Germline V gene lookup returns CDR1 SGHAT and CDR2 FQNNGV. The V segment lost 3 bases and the J segment 2 bases; nucleotides outside the gene matches: 7. CDR3: CASSFLLAGTQETQYF. The CDR3 DNA reads TGTGCCAGCAGCTTCCTACTAGCGGGTACACAAGAGACCCAGTACTTC.

In its sample, this clone was seen once. The chain has TRBV18 and TRBJ1-5, with D hard to call. Trimming cost V 6 bases and J 4 bases, with 10 bases left between them. Per germline, CDR1 KGHSH and CDR2 LQKENI. The CDR3 has 13 amino acids. CDR3 region: CASSEFTNQPQHF. The CDR3 DNA follows: TGTGCCAGCTCGGAGTTTACTAATCAGCCCCAGCATTTT.

The chain employs TRBV6-1 and TRBJ2-1; 8 bases line up with TRBD2. The germline CDR1 and CDR2 sequences are MNHNS and SASEGT. The CDR3 runs 13 residues. V dropped 6 bases and J dropped 8; count of bases not matched to a gene: 6. CDR3 residues: CASRRAGAYEQFF. Written as DNA, the CDR3 is TGTGCCAGCAGGCGAGCGGGGGCCTATGAGCAGTTCTTC.

The chain recombines TRBV19 with TRBJ2-5, with D maybe TRBD2 (6 bases). Trimming shortened V by 7 bases and J by 5 bases, and 20 bases separated the two germline ends. This CDR3 spans 15 amino acids. Germline V CDR1 and CDR2: LNHDA, SQIVND (reference sequence). The CDR3 sequence is CASTPGHPRGETQYF. Written as DNA, the CDR3 is TGTGCCAGTACCCCCGGGCATCCTCGGGGGGAGACCCAGTACTTC. The full variable domain, rest sourced from reference TRBV19 and TRBJ2-5, is DGGITQSPKYLFRKEGQNVTLSCEQNLNHDAMYWYRQDPGQGLRLIYYSQIVNDFQKGDIAEGYSVSREKKESFPLTVTSAQKNPTAFYLCASTPGHPRGETQYFGPGTRLLVL.

This chain joins TRBV5-4 and TRBJ2-7, with 13 bases matching TRBD2. The CDR3 sequence is 18 residues long. Germline trimming cut 3 bases from V and 1 base from J; bases unmatched to any gene: 10. The germline gives CDR1 SGHNT, CDR2 YYREEE (reference sequence). The DNA for the CDR3 is TGTGCCAGCAGCTCGCCTGGGACTAGCGGGAAGTTGTCCTACGAGCAGTACTTC. Amino acid sequence: CASSSPGTSGKLSYEQYF.

This chain links TRBV21-1 with TRBJ2-5; the table calls TRBD2, which could not be checked here. TRBV21-1 is a pseudogene. The length of the CDR3 is 16 residues. The CDR3 loop reads CASSKPYRRVVQTQYF. The DNA of the CDR3 is TGTGCCAGCAGCAAACCCTACAGGAGGGTTGTACAGACCCAGTACTTC.

This chain uses TRBV15 with TRBJ2-1; 14 nucleotides line up with TRBD2. CDR1 is LNHNV, CDR2 YYDKDF, per germline (reference sequence). The CDR3 is made up of 18 amino acids. V was pared by 1 base and J by 9 bases, with 11 bases of the junction left unmatched. DNA of the CDR3: TGTGCCACCAGCAGAGTCGAAAAAGGGACTAGCGGGAGAACTGAGCAGTTCTTC. Translation gives CATSRVEKGTSGRTEQFF.

The chain is built from TRBV19 and TRBJ1-5, with unresolved D. The CDR3 totals 14 residues. Per germline, CDR1 LNHDA and CDR2 SQIVND (reference sequence). V was pared by 2 bases and J by 4 bases, with 9 bases between. CDR3 nucleotides: TGTGCCAGTAGTATAAGATTTTCTAATCAGCCCCAGCATTTT. This translates into CASSIRFSNQPQHF.

This clone showed up just once. The chain recombines TRBV18 with TRBJ2-7; the match to TRBD1 covers 8 bases. Germline V gives CDR1 KGHSH, CDR2 LQKENI. This CDR3 contains 16 residues. With 3 bases clipped from V and 1 base from J, the junction kept 8 bases outside the gene matches. The CDR3 DNA sequence: TGTGCCAGCTCACCGGGGCAGGGGGCTGGGTCCTACGAGCAGTACTTC. Its protein product is CASSPGQGAGSYEQYF.

To note about this clone: This CDR3 is also generated by other DNA sequences in the sample. V and J are TRBV15 and TRBJ2-2; D not resolved. Trimming left V 0 bases short and J 5 bases short, with 4 bases between. CDR3 length: 13 amino acids. Germline values: CDR1 LNHNV, CDR2 YYDKDF (reference sequence). The CDR3 DNA is TGTGCCACCAGCAGAGATGCTACCGGGGAGCTGTTTTTT. Translation: CATSRDATGELFF.

A remark on this clone: The sample contains more than one DNA sequence encoding this CDR3. The chain combines TRBV5-4 with TRBJ2-4; D remains unclear. The V gene lost 0 bases and the J gene lost 0 bases, with 4 bases spanning the gap. The CDR3 consists of 14 residues. The germline gives CDR1 SGHNT, CDR2 YYREEE (reference sequence). CDR3 in amino acids: CASSLGLAKNIQYF. The CDR3 DNA is TGTGCCAGCAGCTTGGGACTAGCCAAAAACATTCAGTACTTC.

The chain employs TRBV6-4 and TRBJ2-1, with D uncertain. The germline V gene has CDR1 MRHNA and CDR2 SNTAGT. This CDR3 region has 12 residues. The V end was cut by 8 bases, the J end by 9 bases, with 14 bases between. The CDR3 protein is CASARTSAEQFF. CDR3 DNA sequence: TGTGCCAGCGCCCGAACGAGTGCTGAGCAGTTCTTC.

The V gene is TRBV2, the J gene TRBJ1-5; the D is unclear. V was pared by 4 bases and J by 5 bases, with 12 bases between. This CDR3 has 14 residues. CDR1 is SNHLY, CDR2 FYNNEI, per germline. CDR3 DNA: TGTGCCAGCAGTGGCGAAGGAGGGTATCAGCCCCAGCATTTT. As protein: CASSGEGGYQPQHF.

The J gene is TRBJ1-1, the V gene TRBV29-1; possible D gene TRBD1, 6 bases. Looked up from germline, CDR1 is SQVTM and CDR2 is ANQGSEA. V was trimmed by 5 bases and J by 4 bases, leaving 20 bases between them. The CDR3 spans 15 residues. As DNA, the CDR3 is TGCAGCGTTTCGCCACGACAGGCTACGAGCACTGAAGCTTTCTTT. Protein product: CSVSPRQATSTEAFF. The whole variable domain, filled in from reference TRBV29-1 and TRBJ1-1, reads SAVISQKPSRDICQRGTSLTIQCQVDSQVTMMFWYRQQPGQSLTLIATANQGSEATYESGFVIDKFPISRPNLTFSTLTVSNMSPEDSSIYLCSVSPRQATSTEAFFGQGTRLTVV.

V and J are TRBV7-9 and TRBJ2-2; 8 bases fit TRBD1. This CDR3 has 15 residues. Trimming took 5 bases from V and 5 from J; bases not matched to a gene: 7. Germline CDR1 is SEHNR and CDR2 is FQNEAQ (reference sequence). The CDR3 loop reads CASSLNRQGTGELFF. The CDR3 DNA follows: TGTGCCAGCAGCCTCAACAGACAGGGGACCGGGGAGCTGTTTTTT.

This chain joins TRBV10-3 and TRBJ1-1; no clear D. V was clipped by 11 bases and J by 1 base, with 14 bases between them. The germline V gene encodes CDR1 ENHRY and CDR2 SYGVKD. This CDR3 is built from 13 residues. CDR3 in DNA: TGTGCCTCCTTGGGGTTTAAGAACACTGAAGCTTTCTTT. Protein sequence: CASLGFKNTEAFF.

On this clone: This CDR3 is also generated by other DNA sequences in the sample. The rearrangement uses TRBV7-9 and TRBJ2-7; unclear D gene. CDR1 SEHNR and CDR2 FQNEAQ come from the germline V gene (reference sequence). The CDR3 extends over 11 amino acids. V lost 5 bases and J lost 0, with 2 bases in between. CDR3 sequence reads: CASSLSYEQYF. The DNA of the CDR3 is TGTGCCAGCAGCCTCTCCTACGAGCAGTACTTC.

The V call is TRBV7-9, the J call TRBJ2-1, with TRBD2 as a possible D gene (6 bases). Per the germline V gene, CDR1 is SEHNR and CDR2 is FQNEAQ (reference sequence). The length of the CDR3 is 16 residues. V was cut by 0 bases and J by 6 bases, with 15 bases left in between. The DNA for the CDR3 is TGTGCCAGCAGCTTAGCTAGGGAGCCTAGCGTCAATGAGCAGTTCTTC. Its translation: CASSLAREPSVNEQFF.